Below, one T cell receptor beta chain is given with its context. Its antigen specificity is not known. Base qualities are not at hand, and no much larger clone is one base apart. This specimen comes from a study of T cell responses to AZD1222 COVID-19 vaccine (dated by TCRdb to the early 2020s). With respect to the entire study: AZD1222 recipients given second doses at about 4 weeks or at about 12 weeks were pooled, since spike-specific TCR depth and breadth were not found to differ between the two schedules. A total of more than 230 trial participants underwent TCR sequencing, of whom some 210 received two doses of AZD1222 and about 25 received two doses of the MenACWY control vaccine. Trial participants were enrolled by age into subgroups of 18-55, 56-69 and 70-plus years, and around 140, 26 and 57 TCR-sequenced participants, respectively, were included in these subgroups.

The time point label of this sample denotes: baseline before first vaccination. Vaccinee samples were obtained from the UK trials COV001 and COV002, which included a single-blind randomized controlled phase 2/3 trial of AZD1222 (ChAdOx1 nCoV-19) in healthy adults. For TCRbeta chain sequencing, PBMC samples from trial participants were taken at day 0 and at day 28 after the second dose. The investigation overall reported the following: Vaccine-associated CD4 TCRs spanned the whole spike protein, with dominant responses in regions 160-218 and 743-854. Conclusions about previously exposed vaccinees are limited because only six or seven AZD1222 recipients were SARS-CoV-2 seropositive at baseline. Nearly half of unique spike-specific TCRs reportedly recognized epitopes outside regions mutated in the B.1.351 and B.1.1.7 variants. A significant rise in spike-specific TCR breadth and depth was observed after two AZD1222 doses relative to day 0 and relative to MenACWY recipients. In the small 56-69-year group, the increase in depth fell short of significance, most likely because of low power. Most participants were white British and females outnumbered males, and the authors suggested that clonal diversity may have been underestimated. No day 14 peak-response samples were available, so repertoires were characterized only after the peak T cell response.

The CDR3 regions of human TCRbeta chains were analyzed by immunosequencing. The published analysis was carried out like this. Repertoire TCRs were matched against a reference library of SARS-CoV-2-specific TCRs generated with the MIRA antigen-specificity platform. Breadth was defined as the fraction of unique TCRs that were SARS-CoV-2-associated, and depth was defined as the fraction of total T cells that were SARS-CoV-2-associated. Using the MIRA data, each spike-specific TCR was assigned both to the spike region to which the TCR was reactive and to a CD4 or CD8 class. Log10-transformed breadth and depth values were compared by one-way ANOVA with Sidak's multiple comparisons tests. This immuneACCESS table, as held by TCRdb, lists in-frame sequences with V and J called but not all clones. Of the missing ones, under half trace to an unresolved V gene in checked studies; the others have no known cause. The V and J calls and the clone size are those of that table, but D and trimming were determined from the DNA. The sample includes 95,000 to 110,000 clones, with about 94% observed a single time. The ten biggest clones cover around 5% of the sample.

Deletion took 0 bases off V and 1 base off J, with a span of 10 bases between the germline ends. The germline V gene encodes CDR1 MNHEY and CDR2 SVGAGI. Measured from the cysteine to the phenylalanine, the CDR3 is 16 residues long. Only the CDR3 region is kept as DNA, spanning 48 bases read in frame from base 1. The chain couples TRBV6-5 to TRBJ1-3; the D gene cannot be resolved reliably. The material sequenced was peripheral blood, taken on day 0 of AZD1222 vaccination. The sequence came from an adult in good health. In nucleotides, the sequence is TGTGCCAGCAGTTACTCGTTCCCAGGTTCTGGAAACACCATATATTTT. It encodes CASSYSFPGSGNTIYF.